This T cell receptor (beta chain) was identified in a study of blood T cell repertoires in COVID-19. Profiling relied on immunoSEQ multiplex PCR, and the TCRdb table lists in-frame clones only, not all of them. This sample has about 86,000 clones, with approximately 80% found just once. There are 15 residues in the CDR3. V shed 2 bases and J shed 0 bases, with 9 bases lying between them. The germline gives CDR1 SGDLS, CDR2 YYNGEE. This clone has only a few counts. The clonotype originates from a woman at least 80 years old with active or convalescent COVID-19. Material: peripheral blood. The chain recombines TRBV9 with TRBJ2-1; no definite D call. The DNA of the CDR3 is TGTGCCAGCAGCGTGCGACTGGACTCCTACAATGAGCAGTTCTTC. As protein: CASSVRLDSYNEQFF.